Sequencing of this T cell receptor beta chain was carried out in a study of blood T cells in healthy people across ages. The CDR3 totals 20 residues. V lost 8 bases to trimming and J lost 1 base; unmatched junction nucleotides: 20. Germline V CDR1 and CDR2: MRHNA, SNTAGT. Through a sample-barcoded 5' primer and a J-beta primer mix, a second PCR was run for about 7 to 12 cycles. A single record per CDR3 protein comes from TCRdb applying MiXCR to the 5' RACE reads. This table holds about 1,600,000 distinct CDR3 sequences, 42% found once. The sample holds a few counts of this clonotype. Healthy Caucasians from Russia aged roughly 6 to 90 served as donors.

This TCR was sampled from a woman aged 18-30 years in good health. This chain joins TRBV6-4 and TRBJ2-5; TRBD2 aligns across 12 bases. Sequencing was done on a sample of blood. In DNA form, the CDR3 reads TGTGCCAGCCTGTGGCCGAGATTCGGACTAGCGGGGAACTTCCAAGAGACCCAGTACTTC. Residues: CASLWPRFGLAGNFQETQYF.